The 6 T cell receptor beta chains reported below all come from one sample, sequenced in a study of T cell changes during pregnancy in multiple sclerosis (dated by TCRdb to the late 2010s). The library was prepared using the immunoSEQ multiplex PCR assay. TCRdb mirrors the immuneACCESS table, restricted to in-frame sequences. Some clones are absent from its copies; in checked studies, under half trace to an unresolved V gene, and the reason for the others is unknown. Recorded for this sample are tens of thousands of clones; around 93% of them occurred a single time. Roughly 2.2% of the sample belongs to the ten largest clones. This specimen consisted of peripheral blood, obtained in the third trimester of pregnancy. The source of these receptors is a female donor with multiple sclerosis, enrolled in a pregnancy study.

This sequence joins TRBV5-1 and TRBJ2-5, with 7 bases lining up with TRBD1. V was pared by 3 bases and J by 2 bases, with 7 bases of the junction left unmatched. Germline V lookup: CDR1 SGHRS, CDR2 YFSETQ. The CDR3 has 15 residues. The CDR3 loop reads CASSSQTGQQETQYF. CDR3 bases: TGCGCCAGCAGCTCACAAACGGGACAGCAAGAGACCCAGTACTTC.

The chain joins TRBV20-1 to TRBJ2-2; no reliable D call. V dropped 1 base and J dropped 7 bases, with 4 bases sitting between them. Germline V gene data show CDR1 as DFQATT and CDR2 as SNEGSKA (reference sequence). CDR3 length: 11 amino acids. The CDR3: CSARGGGELFF. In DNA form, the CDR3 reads TGCAGTGCTAGAGGAGGCGGGGAGCTGTTTTTT.

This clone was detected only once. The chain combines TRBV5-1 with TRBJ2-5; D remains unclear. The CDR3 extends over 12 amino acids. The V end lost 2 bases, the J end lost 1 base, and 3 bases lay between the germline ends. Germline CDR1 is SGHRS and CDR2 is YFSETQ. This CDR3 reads CASSFSQETQYF. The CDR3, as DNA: TGCGCCAGCAGCTTTAGCCAAGAGACCCAGTACTTC.

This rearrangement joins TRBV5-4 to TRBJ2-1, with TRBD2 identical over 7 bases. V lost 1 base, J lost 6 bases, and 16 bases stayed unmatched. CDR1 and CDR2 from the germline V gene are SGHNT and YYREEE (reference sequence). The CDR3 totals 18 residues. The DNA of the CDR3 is TGTGCCAGCAGCTTGTTGGGAAGCGGGAAAATCACCCTCAATGAGCAGTTCTTC. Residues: CASSLLGSGKITLNEQFF.

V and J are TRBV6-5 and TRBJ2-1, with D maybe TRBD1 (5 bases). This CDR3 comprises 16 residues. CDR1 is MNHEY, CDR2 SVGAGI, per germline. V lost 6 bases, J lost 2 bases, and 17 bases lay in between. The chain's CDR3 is CASRYLGAKTYNEQFF. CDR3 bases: TGTGCCAGCAGATACCTAGGGGCCAAGACCTACAATGAGCAGTTCTTC.

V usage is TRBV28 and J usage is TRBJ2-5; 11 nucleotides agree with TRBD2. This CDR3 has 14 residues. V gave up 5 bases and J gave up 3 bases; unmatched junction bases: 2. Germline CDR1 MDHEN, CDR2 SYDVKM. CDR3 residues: CASSPGLAEETQYF. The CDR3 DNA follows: TGTGCCAGCAGTCCGGGACTAGCGGAAGAGACCCAGTACTTC.